A selection of T cell receptor beta chains follows, all from one sample in a study of control samples from healthy donors and cancer patients. Profiled with immunoSEQ multiplex PCR; TCRdb holds only in-frame clones, not every one. The data hold tens of thousands of clones, with around 80% observed a single time. Sequencing input: PBMCs. The origin of the receptors is a man in his 60s with head and neck cancer. Both conserved end residues are trimmed from each CDR3. Each record gives: D gene, CDR3 length, V gene, J gene, CDR3 protein. D genes are given only for firm matches.

TRBD1,10,TRBV25-1,TRBJ1-2,ASSATGGGYT
-,11,TRBV14,TRBJ1-2,ASSDILRQGYT
TRBD2,12,TRBV19,TRBJ2-7,ASSGPAGPYEQY
-,13,TRBV2,TRBJ2-1,ARKNEGKPGNEQF
-,11,TRBV15,TRBJ1-1,ATSREGGAEAF
TRBD1,11,TRBV7-2,TRBJ2-5,ASSLDRGKTQY
-,9,TRBV30,TRBJ2-1,ARGPVNEQF
TRBD2,16,TRBV9,TRBJ2-1,ASSVEWTSGSLGNEQF
TRBD2,15,TRBV27,TRBJ2-2,ASSLGAGRGNTGELF
-,11,TRBV19,TRBJ1-2,ASSPGANYGYT
TRBD1,13,TRBV28,TRBJ2-5,ASSLTGGGQETQY
-,12,TRBV3-1/TRBV3-2,TRBJ1-1,ASSREGETTEAF
-,11,TRBV9,TRBJ1-1,ASSVSRDTEAF
TRBD1,12,TRBV5-4,TRBJ2-2,ASSPGQVAGELF
TRBD1,14,TRBV9,TRBJ2-1,ASVPGQGESYNEQF
-,10,TRBV24-1,TRBJ2-3,ATSDWADTQY
-,12,TRBV5-1,TRBJ1-1,ASSLQVGHGEAF
-,14,TRBV7-2,TRBJ1-1,ASSLVGGRMNTEAF